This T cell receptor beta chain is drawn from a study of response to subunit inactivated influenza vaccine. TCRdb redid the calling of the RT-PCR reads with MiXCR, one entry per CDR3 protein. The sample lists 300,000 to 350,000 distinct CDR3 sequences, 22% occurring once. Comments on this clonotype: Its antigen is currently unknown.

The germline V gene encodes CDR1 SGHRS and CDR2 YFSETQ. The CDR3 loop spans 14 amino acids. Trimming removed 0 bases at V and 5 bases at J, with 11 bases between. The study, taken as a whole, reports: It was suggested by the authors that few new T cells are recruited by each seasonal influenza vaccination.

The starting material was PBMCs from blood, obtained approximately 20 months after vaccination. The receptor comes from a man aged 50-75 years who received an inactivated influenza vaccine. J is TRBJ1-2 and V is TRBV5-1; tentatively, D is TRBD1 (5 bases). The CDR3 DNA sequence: TGCGCCAGCAGCTTGGAGGCAGGGCGGTATGGCTACACCTTC. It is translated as CASSLEAGRYGYTF.